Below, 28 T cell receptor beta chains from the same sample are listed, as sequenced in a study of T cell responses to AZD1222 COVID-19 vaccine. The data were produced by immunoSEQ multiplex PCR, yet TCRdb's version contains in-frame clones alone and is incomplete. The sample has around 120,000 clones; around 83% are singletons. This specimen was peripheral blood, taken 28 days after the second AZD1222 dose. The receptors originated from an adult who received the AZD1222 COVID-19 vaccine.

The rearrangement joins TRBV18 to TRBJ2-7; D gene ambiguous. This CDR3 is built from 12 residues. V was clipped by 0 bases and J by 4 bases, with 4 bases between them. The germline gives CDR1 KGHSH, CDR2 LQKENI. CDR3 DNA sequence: TGTGCCAGCTCACCACCGGGATACGAGCAGTACTTC. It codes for CASSPPGYEQYF.

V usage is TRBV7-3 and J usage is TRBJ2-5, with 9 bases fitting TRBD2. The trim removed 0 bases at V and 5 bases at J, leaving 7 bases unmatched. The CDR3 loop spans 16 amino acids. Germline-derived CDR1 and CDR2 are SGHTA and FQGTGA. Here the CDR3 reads CASSLTPTSGWETQYF. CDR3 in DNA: TGTGCCAGCAGCTTAACCCCCACTAGCGGGTGGGAGACCCAGTACTTC.

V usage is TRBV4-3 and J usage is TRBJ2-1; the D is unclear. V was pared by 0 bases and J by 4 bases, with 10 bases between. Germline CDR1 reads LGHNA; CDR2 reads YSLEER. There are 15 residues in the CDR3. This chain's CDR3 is CASSQDTAEYNEQFF. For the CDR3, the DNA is TGCGCCAGCAGCCAAGATACCGCGGAATACAATGAGCAGTTCTTC.

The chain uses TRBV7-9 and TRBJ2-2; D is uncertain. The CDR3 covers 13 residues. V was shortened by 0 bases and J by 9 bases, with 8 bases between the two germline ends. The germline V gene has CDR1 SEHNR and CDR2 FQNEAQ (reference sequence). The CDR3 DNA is TGTGCCAGCAGCTTAGCTTTAGGAAGGGAGCTGTTTTTT. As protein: CASSLALGRELFF.

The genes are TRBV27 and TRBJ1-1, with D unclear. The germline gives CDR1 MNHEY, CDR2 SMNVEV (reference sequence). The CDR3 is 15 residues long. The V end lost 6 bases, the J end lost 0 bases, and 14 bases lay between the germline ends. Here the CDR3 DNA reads TGTGCCAGCAGCAAAATGAGGGAATTGAACACTGAAGCTTTCTTT. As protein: CASSKMRELNTEAFF.

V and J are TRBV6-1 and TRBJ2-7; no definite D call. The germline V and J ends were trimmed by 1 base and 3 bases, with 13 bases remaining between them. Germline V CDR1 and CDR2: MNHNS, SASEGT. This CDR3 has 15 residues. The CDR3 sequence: CASSEDTTAIYEQYF. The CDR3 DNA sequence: TGTGCCAGCAGTGAAGATACGACGGCCATCTACGAGCAGTACTTC.

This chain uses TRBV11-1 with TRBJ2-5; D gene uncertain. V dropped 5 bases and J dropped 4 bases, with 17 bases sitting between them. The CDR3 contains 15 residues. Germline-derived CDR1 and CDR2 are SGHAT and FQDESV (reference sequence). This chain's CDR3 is CASSPTEVGGETQYF. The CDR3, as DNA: TGTGCCAGCAGCCCGACTGAGGTTGGTGGAGAGACCCAGTACTTC.

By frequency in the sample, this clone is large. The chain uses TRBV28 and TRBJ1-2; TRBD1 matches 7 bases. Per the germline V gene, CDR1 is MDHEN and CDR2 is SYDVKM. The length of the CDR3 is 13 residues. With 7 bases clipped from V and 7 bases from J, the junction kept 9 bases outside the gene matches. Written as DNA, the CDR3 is TGTGCCAGCATAGGGGGCCTTGGTTTTGGCTACACCTTC. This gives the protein CASIGGLGFGYTF.

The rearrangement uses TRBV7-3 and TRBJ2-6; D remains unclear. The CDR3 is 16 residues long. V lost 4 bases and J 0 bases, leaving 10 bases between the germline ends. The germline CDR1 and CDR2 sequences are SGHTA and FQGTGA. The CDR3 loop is CASSSRAASGANVLTF. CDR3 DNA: TGTGCCAGCAGCTCCCGGGCCGCCTCTGGGGCCAACGTCCTGACTTTC.

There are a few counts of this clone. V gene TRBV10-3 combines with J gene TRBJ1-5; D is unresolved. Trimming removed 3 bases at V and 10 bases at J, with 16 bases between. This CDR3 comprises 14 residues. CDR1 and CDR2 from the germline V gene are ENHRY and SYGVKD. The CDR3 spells CAISDPKHPVPQHF. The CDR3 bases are TGTGCCATCAGTGACCCGAAGCACCCCGTACCCCAGCATTTT.

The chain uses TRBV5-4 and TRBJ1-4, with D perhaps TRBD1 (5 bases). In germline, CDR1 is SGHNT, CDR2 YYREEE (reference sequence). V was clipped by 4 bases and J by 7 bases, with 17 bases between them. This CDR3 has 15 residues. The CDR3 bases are TGTGCCAGCAGCGCGAAAGAGGCGGGGGGTGAAAAACTGTTTTTT. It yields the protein CASSAKEAGGEKLFF.

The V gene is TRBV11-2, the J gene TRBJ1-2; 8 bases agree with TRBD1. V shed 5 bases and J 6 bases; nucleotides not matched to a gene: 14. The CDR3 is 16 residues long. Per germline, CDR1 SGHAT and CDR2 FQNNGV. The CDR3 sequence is CASSPIPGTGVHGYTF. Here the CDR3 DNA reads TGTGCCAGCAGCCCCATTCCCGGGACAGGAGTCCATGGCTACACCTTC.

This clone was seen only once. CDR3 residues: CASSLNPDGNTEAFF. The CDR3 DNA follows: TGTGCCAGCAGTTTAAATCCCGACGGGAACACTGAAGCTTTCTTT. The chain uses TRBV6-5 and TRBJ1-1; D unclear. The CDR3 has 15 amino acids. V was shortened by 4 bases and J by 1 base, with 13 bases between the two germline ends. Germline V lookup: CDR1 MNHEY, CDR2 SVGAGI.

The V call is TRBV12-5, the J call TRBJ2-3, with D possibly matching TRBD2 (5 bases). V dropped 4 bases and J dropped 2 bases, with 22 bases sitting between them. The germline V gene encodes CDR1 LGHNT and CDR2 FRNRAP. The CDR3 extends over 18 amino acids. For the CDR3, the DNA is TGTGCTAGTGGTTCAACCGACCCGCCGGGGTGGCCCACAGATACGCAGTATTTT. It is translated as CASGSTDPPGWPTDTQYF.

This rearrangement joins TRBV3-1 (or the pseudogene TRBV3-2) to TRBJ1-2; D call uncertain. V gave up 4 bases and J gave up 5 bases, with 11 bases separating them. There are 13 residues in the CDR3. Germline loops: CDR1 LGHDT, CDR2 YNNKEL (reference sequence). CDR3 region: CASSPLSAYGYTF. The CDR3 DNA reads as TGTGCCAGCAGCCCTCTTTCGGCTTATGGCTACACCTTC.

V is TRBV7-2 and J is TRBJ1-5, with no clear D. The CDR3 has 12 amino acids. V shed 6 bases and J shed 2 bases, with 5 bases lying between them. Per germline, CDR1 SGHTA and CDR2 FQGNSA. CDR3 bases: TGTGCCAGCAGGCCAGGCAATCAGCCCCAGCATTTT. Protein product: CASRPGNQPQHF.

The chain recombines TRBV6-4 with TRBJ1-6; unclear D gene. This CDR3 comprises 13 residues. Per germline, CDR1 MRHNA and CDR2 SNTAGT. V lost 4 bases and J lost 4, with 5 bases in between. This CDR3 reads CASSAQYNSPLHF. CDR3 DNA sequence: TGTGCCAGCAGTGCTCAATATAATTCACCCCTCCACTTT.

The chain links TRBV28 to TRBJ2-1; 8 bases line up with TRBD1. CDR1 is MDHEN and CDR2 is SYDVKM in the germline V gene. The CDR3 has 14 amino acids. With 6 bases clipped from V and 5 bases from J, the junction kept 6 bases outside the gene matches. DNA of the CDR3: TGTGCCAGCAGCCTCGGGACAGGCCACAATGAGCAGTTCTTC. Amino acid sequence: CASSLGTGHNEQFF.

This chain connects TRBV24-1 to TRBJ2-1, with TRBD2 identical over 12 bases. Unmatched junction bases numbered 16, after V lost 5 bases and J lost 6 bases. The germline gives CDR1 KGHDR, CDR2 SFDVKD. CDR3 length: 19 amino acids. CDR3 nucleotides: TGTGCCACCAGTGGAGGAGGACTAGCGGGATTCCGACGGATCAATGAGCAGTTCTTC. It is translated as CATSGGGLAGFRRINEQFF.

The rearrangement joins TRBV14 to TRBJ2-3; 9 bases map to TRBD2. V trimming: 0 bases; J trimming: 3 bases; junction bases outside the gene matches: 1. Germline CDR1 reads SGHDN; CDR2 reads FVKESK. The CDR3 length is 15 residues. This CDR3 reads CASSQERGGTDTQYF. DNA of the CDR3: TGTGCCAGCAGCCAAGAGCGGGGGGGAACAGATACGCAGTATTTT.

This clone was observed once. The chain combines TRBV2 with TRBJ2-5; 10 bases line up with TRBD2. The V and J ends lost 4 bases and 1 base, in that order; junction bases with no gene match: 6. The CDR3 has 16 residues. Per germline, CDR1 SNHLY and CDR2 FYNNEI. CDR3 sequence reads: CASSVLGLAVQETQYF. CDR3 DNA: TGTGCCAGCAGTGTTCTCGGACTAGCGGTCCAAGAGACCCAGTACTTC.

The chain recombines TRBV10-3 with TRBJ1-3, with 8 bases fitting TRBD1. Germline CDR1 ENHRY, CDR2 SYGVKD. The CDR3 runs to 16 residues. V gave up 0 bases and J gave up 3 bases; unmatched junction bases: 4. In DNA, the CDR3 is TGTGCCATCAGTGAGTCGACCGGACAGGGTGGAAACACCATATATTTT. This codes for CAISESTGQGGNTIYF.

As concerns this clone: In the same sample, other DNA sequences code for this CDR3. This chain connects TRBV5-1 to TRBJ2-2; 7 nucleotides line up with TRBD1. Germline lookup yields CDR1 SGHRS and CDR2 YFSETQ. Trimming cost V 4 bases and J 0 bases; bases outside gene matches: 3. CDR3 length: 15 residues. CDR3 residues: CASSLDRANTGELFF. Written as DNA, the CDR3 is TGCGCCAGCAGCCTCGACAGGGCGAACACCGGGGAGCTGTTTTTT.

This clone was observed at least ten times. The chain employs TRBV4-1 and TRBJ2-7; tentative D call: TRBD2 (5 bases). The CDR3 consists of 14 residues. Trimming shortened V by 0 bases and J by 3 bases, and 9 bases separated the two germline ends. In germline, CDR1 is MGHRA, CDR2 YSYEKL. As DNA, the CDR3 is TGCGCCAGCAGCCAAGACCTCCGGGGCTACGAGCAGTACTTC. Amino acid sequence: CASSQDLRGYEQYF.

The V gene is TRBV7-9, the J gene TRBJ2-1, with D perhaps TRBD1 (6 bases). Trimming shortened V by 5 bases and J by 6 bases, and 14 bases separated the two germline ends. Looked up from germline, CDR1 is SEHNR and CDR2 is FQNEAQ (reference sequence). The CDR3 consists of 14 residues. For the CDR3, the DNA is TGTGCCAGCAGCCTGGACAGTATCGGCAATGAGCAGTTCTTC. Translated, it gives CASSLDSIGNEQFF.

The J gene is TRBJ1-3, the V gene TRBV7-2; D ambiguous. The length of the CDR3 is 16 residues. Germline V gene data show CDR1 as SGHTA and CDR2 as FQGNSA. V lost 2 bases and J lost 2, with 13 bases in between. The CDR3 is CASSLYHAVPGNTIYF. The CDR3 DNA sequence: TGTGCCAGCAGCTTATACCACGCGGTCCCTGGAAACACCATATATTTT.

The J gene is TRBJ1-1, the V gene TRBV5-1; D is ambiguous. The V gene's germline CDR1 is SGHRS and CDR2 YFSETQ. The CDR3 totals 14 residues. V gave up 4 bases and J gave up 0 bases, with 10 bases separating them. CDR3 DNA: TGCGCCAGCAGCGTCGGGTCCGTGAACACTGAAGCTTTCTTT. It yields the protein CASSVGSVNTEAFF.

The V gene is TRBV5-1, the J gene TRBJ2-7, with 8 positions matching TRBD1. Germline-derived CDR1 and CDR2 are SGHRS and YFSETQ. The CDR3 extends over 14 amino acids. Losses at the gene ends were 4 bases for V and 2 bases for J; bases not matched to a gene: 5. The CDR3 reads CASSRTGKAYEQYF. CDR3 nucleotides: TGCGCCAGCAGCCGGACAGGGAAGGCCTACGAGCAGTACTTC.